A single T cell receptor (beta chain) is shown here with its context. What it binds is unknown. A patient was excluded if there was uncontrolled infection, other autoimmune disease, pregnancy or lactation. The data are from a study of T cells in Graves' hyperthyroidism and ophthalmopathy. V lost 2 bases to trimming and J lost 3 bases, with 7 bases between them. Looked up from germline, CDR1 is SGHRS and CDR2 is YFSETQ. This CDR3 spans 13 amino acids. Study-wide results and caveats: A model of 13 V-J pairs discriminated ophthalmopathy from stable hyperthyroidism. Model predictions of ophthalmopathy came a median approximately 6 months before onset. Most thyroid clonotypes that were expanded above 0.001 also turned up in blood.

What was amplified from RNA transcripts were TCR beta CDR3 regions. Primed by the HTBI set, a first-round RT-PCR was run on the TCR CDR3. TCRdb called the multiplex PCR reads again in MiXCR, with one record for every CDR3 protein. This sample has 650,000 to 700,000 distinct CDR3 sequences; around 16% occur once, and the top ten carry roughly 16%. Source material: blood. The rearrangement uses TRBV5-1 and TRBJ2-3; D is undetermined. This TCR was sampled from a man aged 50-60 years with Graves' hyperthyroidism. The CDR3 here is CASSFSRTDTQYF. The CDR3, as DNA: TGCGCCAGCAGCTTTTCCCGGACAGATACGCAGTATTTT.